These T cell receptor beta chains were read from a single sample in a study of vaccination effects on CD4 cells after COVID-19. The antigens for these receptors are not known. The protocol was immunoSEQ multiplex PCR, while the TCRdb copy is restricted to in-frame clones and leaves out a portion. The sample has over 45,000 clones; 70% are singletons. This specimen consisted of CD4+ T cells from PBMCs cultured without peptide, obtained after COVID-19 vaccination. Source of these receptors: a human donor who received a COVID-19 vaccine. The CDR3 runs from the conserved cysteine through the conserved F or W. Fields, in order: V gene, clone size, J gene, D gene, CDR3 protein, CDR3 DNA. The D gene is left open where the match is weak. The size of a clone is reported for some rows only, either as once, few or many, or as a class for expanded clones.

V: TRBV6-7
size: .
J: TRBJ2-7
D: TRBD1
CDR3: CASSYPGQGLSYEQYF
DNA: TGTGCCAGCAGTTACCCCGGACAGGGGCTCTCCTACGAGCAGTACTTC

V: TRBV7-8
size: .
J: TRBJ2-2
D: TRBD2
CDR3: CASSLVSSGGAQYGELFF
DNA: TGTGCCAGCAGCTTAGTCTCTAGCGGGGGGGCCCAATACGGGGAGCTGTTTTTT

V: TRBV20-1
size: once
J: TRBJ2-3
D: .
CDR3: CSASLRSDTQYF
DNA: TGCAGTGCTAGTTTGCGTTCAGATACGCAGTATTTT

V: TRBV6-5
size: few
J: TRBJ1-1
D: TRBD1
CDR3: CAGGTGLITEAFF
DNA: TGTGCCGGCGGGACAGGATTGATCACTGAAGCTTTCTTT

V: TRBV18
size: many
J: TRBJ2-3
D: .
CDR3: CASSPTNGDTQYF
DNA: TGTGCCAGCTCACCAACAAACGGAGATACGCAGTATTTT

V: TRBV7-9
size: .
J: TRBJ1-3
D: .
CDR3: CASSLWTAETGNTIYF
DNA: TGTGCCAGCAGCTTATGGACAGCCGAGACGGGAAACACCATATATTTT

V: TRBV19
size: medium-sized
J: TRBJ1-1
D: .
CDR3: CASSIQDGTMNTEAFF
DNA: TGTGCCAGTAGTATCCAGGATGGCACCATGAACACTGAAGCTTTCTTT

V: TRBV2
size: .
J: TRBJ2-1
D: .
CDR3: CASSEWSAGVGPHNEQFF
DNA: TGTGCCAGCAGTGAGTGGTCGGCAGGCGTAGGCCCACACAATGAGCAGTTCTTC

V: TRBV11-2
size: .
J: TRBJ2-7
D: .
CDR3: CASSPGGFGSYEQYF
DNA: TGTGCCAGCAGCCCGGGGGGCTTTGGCTCCTACGAGCAGTACTTC

V: TRBV6-1
size: .
J: TRBJ1-2
D: .
CDR3: CASSENSTPNYGYTF
DNA: TGTGCCAGCAGTGAAAATAGCACTCCTAACTATGGCTACACCTTC